This T cell receptor beta chain appears in the sequencing data of a study of T cell changes during pregnancy in multiple sclerosis. This CDR3 has 17 residues. Germline V gene sequence: CDR1 SNHLY, CDR2 FYNNEI. V was clipped by 6 bases and J by 5 bases; unmatched bases: 10. Assay used: immunoSEQ multiplex PCR; TCRdb lists only in-frame clones, some missing. This table has about 49,000 clones, 90% appearing once. This sample comprised peripheral blood, obtained after pregnancy. This sequence originates from a female donor in good health, enrolled as a control in a pregnancy study. The rearrangement links TRBV2 to TRBJ2-5, with 15 bases matching TRBD2. The CDR3 reads CASRGPGLAGGGETQYF. The DNA of the CDR3 is TGTGCCAGCAGGGGGCCGGGACTAGCGGGGGGTGGGGAGACCCAGTACTTC.